A single sample gave rise to the 5 T cell receptor beta chains below, sequenced in a study of T cell changes during pregnancy in multiple sclerosis. Profiling relied on immunoSEQ multiplex PCR, and the TCRdb table lists in-frame clones only, not all of them. The repertoire holds around 100,000 clones, with about 93% as singletons. Specimen: peripheral blood, collected in the third trimester of pregnancy. The receptors shown here come from a female donor with multiple sclerosis, enrolled in a pregnancy study.

This CDR3 reads CASSEDRTMNTEAFF. Here the CDR3 DNA reads TGTGCCAGCAGTGAAGACAGGACGATGAACACTGAAGCTTTCTTT. J is TRBJ1-1 and V is TRBV2; weak D call: TRBD1 (5 bases). V lost 1 base to trimming and J lost 0 bases, with 9 bases between them. CDR1 SNHLY and CDR2 FYNNEI come from the germline V gene. This CDR3 spans 15 amino acids. Full variable domain (missing parts from reference TRBV2 and TRBJ1-1): EPEVTQTPSHQVTQMGQEVILRCVPISNHLYFYWYRQILGQKVEFLVSFYNNEISEKSEIFDDQFSVERPDGSNFTLKIRSTKLEDSAMYFCASSEDRTMNTEAFFGQGTRLTVV.

The genes are TRBV9 and TRBJ1-6, with D perhaps matching TRBD1 (5 bases). Germline V gene sequence: CDR1 SGDLS, CDR2 YYNGEE. The V end lost 3 bases, the J end lost 8 bases, and 12 bases lay between the germline ends. The CDR3 loop spans 14 amino acids. The CDR3 loop reads CASSAQGEDSPLHF. Written as DNA, the CDR3 is TGTGCCAGCAGCGCACAAGGGGAGGATTCACCCCTCCACTTT.

The chain uses TRBV27 and TRBJ2-7; 7 nucleotides match TRBD1. The CDR3 totals 13 residues. Germline CDR1 reads MNHEY; CDR2 reads SMNVEV (reference sequence). V gave up 5 bases and J gave up 8 bases; unmatched junction bases: 9. The CDR3 reads CASSGQDHSKQYF. CDR3 in DNA: TGTGCCAGCAGTGGACAGGACCATTCAAAGCAGTACTTC.

The chain recombines TRBV18 with TRBJ1-4, with TRBD1 matching 8 bases. CDR1 KGHSH and CDR2 LQKENI come from the germline V gene. The CDR3 spans 16 residues. The junction had 13 bases not matched to a gene; V was cut back by 6 bases and J by 7 bases. Here the CDR3 DNA reads TGTGCCAGCTCGCGAAAAGACAGGGGAGACGGTGAAAAACTGTTTTTT. The encoded protein is CASSRKDRGDGEKLFF. Drawing the rest from reference TRBV18 and TRBJ1-4, the complete variable domain is NAGVMQNPRHLVRRRGQEARLRCSPMKGHSHVYWYRQLPEEGLKFMVYLQKENIIDESGMPKERFSAEFPKEGPSILRIQQVVRGDSAAYFCASSRKDRGDGEKLFFGSGTQLSVL.

The chain recombines TRBV27 with TRBJ1-1; 8 bases line up with TRBD1. CDR3 length: 14 residues. CDR1 is MNHEY, CDR2 SMNVEV, per germline (reference sequence). V was pared by 5 bases and J by 4 bases, with 6 bases of the junction left unmatched. CDR3 amino acids: CASSVTGAVTEAFF. The DNA for the CDR3 is TGTGCCAGCAGTGTGACAGGGGCGGTCACTGAAGCTTTCTTT.